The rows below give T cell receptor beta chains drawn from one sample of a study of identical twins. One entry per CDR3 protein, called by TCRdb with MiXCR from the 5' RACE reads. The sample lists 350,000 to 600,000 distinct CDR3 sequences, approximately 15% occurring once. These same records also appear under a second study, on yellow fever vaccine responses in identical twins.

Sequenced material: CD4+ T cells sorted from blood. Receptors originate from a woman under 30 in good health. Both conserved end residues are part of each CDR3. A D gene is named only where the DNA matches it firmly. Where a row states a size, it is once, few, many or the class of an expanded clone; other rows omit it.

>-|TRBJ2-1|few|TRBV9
TGTGCCAGCAGCCCGCAACACAATGAGCAGTTCTTC
CASSPQHNEQFF
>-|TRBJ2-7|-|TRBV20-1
TGCAGTGCTAGAGATAAACCCTACGAGCAGTACTTC
CSARDKPYEQYF
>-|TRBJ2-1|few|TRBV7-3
TGTGCCAGCAGCTTATTGCGGGGCAATGAGCAGTTCTTC
CASSLLRGNEQFF
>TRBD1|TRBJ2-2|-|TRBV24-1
TGTGCCACCAGGGGACAGGGGGGCACCGGGGAGCTGTTTTTT
CATRGQGGTGELFF
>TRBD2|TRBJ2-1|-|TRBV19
TGTGCCAGTAGTACTCCGGGACTAGCGGGCCCTTCCTACAATGAGCAGTTCTTC
CASSTPGLAGPSYNEQFF
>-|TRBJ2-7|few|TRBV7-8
TGTGCCAGCAGCTTAGTACTAGGAGTCCGCGAGCAGTACTTC
CASSLVLGVREQYF
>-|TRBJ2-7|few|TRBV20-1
TGCAGTGCACCCCCGGGACTTCTCTACGAGCAGTACTTC
CSAPPGLLYEQYF
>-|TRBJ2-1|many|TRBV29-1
TGCAGCGTCAGGGGCAGGGAAGTAAGTCATGAGCAGTTCTTC
CSVRGREVSHEQFF
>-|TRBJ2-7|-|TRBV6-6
TGTGCCAGCAGTGGGACGGCTAGGGAGCAGTACTTC
CASSGTAREQYF
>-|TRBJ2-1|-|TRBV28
TGTGCCAGCGCATTCAGCTCCTACAATGAGCAGTTCTTC
CASAFSSYNEQFF
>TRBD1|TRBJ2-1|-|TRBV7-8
TGTGCCAGCAGCTTGCCCGACAGGGACGCCTCCTACAATGAGCAGTTCTTC
CASSLPDRDASYNEQFF
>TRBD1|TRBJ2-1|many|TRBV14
TGTGCCAGCAGCATGCCGGGACAGGGGAAAGAGCAGTTCTTC
CASSMPGQGKEQFF
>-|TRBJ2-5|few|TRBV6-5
TGTGCCAACAGTTACTCGATCCGCCTCGGAAACCAAGAGACCCAGTACTTC
CANSYSIRLGNQETQYF
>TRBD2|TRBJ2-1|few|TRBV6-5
TGTGCCAGCAGTTACCAACTAGCGGGAGGCAATGAGCAGTTCTTC
CASSYQLAGGNEQFF
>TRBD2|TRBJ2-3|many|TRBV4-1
TGCGCCAGCAGCCAAGATACCCCCTTAGCGGGAGAGAGCACAGATACGCAGTATTTT
CASSQDTPLAGESTDTQYF
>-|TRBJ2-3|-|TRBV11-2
TGTGCCAGCATCCCCGTGAGAGGCCCACTGGGCACAGATACGCAGTATTTT
CASIPVRGPLGTDTQYF
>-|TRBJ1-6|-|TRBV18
TGTGCCAGCTCAGATGGGGGGGTTGTTAATTCACCCCTCCACTTT
CASSDGGVVNSPLHF
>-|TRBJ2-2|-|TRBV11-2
TGTGCCAGCAGCAACCGAAGGGTCACCGGGGAGCTGTTTTTT
CASSNRRVTGELFF
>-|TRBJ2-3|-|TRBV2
TGTGCCAGCAGTCCCATCGGACCTTCCGTAAGCACAGATACGCAGTATTTT
CASSPIGPSVSTDTQYF
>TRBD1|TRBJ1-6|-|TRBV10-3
TGTGCCATCAGTGAGCAGGGGACAGGCGACCTATCCTATAATTCACCCCTCCACTTT
CAISEQGTGDLSYNSPLHF
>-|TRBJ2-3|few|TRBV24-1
TGTGCCACGGGGGCGAAGTCGGGCACAGATACGCAGTATTTT
CATGAKSGTDTQYF
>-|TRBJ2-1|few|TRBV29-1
TGCAGCGTCCTAGGGTCCGGGACCATTGAGCAGTTCTTC
CSVLGSGTIEQFF
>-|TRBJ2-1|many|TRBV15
TGTGCCACCAGCAGAGTAGTCGGCAGGGGTAGAGATGAGCAGTTCTTC
CATSRVVGRGRDEQFF
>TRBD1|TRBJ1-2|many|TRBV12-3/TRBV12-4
TGTGCCAGCAGCCGATCTCGGACAGGGAACTATGGCTACACCTTC
CASSRSRTGNYGYTF
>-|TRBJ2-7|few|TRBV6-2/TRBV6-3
TGTGCCAGCAGTTATCTGATCTACGAGCAGTACTTC
CASSYLIYEQYF
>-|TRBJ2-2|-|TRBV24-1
TGTGCCACCAGTGATTTGGCTCCCAAGAACACCGGGGAGCTGTTTTTT
CATSDLAPKNTGELFF
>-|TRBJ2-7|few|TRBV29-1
TGCAGCGTTTACACCGGGACAAAAAGCTCCTACGAGCAGTACTTC
CSVYTGTKSSYEQYF